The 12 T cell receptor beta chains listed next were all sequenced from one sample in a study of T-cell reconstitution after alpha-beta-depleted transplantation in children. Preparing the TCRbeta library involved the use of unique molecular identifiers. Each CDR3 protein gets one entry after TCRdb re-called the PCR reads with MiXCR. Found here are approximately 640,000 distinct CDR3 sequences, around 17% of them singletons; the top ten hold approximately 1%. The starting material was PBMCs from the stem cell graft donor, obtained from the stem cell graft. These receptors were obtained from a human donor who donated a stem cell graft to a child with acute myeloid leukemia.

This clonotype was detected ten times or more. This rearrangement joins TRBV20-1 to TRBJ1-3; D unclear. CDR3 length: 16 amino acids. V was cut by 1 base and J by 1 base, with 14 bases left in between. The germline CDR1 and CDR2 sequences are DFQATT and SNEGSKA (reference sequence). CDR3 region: CSARAWSGSSGNTIYF. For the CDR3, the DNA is TGCAGTGCTAGAGCCTGGAGTGGCTCGTCTGGAAACACCATATATTTT.

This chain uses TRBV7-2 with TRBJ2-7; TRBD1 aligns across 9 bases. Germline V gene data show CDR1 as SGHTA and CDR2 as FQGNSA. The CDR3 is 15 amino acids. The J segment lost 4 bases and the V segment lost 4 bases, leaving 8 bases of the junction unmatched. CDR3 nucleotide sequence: TGTGCCAGCAGCTCATCCGGGACAGGGTGGTACGAGCAGTACTTC. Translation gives CASSSSGTGWYEQYF.

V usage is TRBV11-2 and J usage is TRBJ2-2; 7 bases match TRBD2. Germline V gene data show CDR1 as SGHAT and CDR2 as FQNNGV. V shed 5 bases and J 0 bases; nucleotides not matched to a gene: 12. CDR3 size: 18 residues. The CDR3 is CASSGFWGGSANTGELFF. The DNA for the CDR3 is TGTGCCAGCAGCGGCTTCTGGGGCGGGAGTGCGAACACCGGGGAGCTGTTTTTT.

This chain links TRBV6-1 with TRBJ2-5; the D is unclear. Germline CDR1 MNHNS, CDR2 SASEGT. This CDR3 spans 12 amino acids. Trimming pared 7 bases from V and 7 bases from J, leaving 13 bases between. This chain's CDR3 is CASMGSGRTQYF. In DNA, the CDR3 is TGTGCCAGCATGGGATCCGGTAGGACCCAGTACTTC.

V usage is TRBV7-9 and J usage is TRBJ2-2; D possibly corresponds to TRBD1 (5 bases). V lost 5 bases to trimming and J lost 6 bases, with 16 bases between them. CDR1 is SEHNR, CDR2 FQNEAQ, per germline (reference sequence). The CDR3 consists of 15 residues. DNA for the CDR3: TGTGCCAGCAGCCAAGCTCCAGGGTTCGCCGGGGAGCTGTTTTTT. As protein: CASSQAPGFAGELFF.

The CDR3 nucleotides are TGTGCCAGCAGCACCGGGACAGACCAAGAGACCCAGTACTTC. It yields the protein CASSTGTDQETQYF. The chain couples TRBV6-5 to TRBJ2-5, with TRBD1 matching 7 bases. The length of the CDR3 is 14 residues. The germline CDR1 and CDR2 sequences are MNHEY and SVGAGI. Losses at the gene ends were 6 bases for V and 0 bases for J; bases not matched to a gene: 4.

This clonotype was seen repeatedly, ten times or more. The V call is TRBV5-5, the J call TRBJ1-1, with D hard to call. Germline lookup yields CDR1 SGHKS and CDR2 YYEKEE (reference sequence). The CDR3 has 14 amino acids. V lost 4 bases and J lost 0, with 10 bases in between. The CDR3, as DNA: TGTGCCAGCAGCCAAGGAAGGATGAACACTGAAGCTTTCTTT. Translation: CASSQGRMNTEAFF.

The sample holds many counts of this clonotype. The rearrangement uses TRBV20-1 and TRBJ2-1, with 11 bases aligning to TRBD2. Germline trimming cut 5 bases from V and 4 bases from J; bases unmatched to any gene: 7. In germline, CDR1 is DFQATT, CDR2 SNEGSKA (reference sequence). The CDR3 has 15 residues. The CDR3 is CSAGPTSGDYNEQFF. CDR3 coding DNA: TGCAGTGCTGGCCCGACTAGCGGGGATTACAATGAGCAGTTCTTC.

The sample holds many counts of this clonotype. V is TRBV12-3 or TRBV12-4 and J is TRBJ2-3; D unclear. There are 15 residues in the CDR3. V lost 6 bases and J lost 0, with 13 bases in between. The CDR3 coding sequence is TGTGCCAGCAGCCAGTTGTCCATCAGCACAGATACGCAGTATTTT. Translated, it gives CASSQLSISTDTQYF.

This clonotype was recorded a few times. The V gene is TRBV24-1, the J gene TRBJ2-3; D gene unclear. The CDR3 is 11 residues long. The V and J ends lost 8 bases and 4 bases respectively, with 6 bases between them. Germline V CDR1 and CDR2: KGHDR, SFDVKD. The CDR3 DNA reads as TGTGCCACCACCGATTCAGATACGCAGTATTTT. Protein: CATTDSDTQYF.

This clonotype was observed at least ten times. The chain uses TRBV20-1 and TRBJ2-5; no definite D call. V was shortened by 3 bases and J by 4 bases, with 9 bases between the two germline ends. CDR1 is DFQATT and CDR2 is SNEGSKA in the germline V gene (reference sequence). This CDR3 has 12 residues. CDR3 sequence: CSASTDAETQYF. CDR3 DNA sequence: TGCAGTGCTAGTACCGACGCAGAGACCCAGTACTTC.

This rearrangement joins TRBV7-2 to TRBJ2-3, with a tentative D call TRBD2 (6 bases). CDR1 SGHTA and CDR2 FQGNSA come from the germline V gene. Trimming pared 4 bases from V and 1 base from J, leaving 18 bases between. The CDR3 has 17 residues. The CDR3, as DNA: TGTGCCAGCAGCTCCCGCCTTAGCGGTACACGCACAGATACGCAGTATTTT. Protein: CASSSRLSGTRTDTQYF.